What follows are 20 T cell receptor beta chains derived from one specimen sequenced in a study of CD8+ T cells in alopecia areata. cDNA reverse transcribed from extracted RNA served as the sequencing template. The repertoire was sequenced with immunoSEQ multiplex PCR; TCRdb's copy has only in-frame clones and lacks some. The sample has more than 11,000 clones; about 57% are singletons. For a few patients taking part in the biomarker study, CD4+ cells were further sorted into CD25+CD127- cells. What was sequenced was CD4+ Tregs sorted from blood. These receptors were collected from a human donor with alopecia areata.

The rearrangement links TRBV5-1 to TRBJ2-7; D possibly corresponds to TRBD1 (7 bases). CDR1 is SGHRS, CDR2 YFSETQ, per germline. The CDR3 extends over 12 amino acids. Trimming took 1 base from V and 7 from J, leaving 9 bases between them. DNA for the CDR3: TGCGCCAGCAGCTTGCAGGGGGGAGAGCAGTACTTC. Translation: CASSLQGGEQYF.

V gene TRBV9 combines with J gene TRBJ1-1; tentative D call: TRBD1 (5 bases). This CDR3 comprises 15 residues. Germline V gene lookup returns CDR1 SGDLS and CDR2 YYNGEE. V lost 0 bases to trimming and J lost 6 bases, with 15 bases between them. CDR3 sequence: CASSVVMGMGAEAFF. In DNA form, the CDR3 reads TGTGCCAGCAGCGTAGTTATGGGAATGGGGGCTGAAGCTTTCTTT. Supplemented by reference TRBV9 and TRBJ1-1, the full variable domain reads DSGVTQTPKHLITATGQRVTLRCSPRSGDLSVYWYQQSLDQGLQFLIQYYNGEERAKGNILERFSAQQFPDLHSELNLSSLELGDSALYFCASSVVMGMGAEAFFGQGTRLTVV.

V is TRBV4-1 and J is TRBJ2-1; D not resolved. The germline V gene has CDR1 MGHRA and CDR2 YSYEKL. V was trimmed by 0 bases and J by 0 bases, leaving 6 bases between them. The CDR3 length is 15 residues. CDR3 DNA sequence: TGCGCCAGCAGCCAAGATTCTAGCTCCTACAATGAGCAGTTCTTC. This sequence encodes CASSQDSSSYNEQFF.

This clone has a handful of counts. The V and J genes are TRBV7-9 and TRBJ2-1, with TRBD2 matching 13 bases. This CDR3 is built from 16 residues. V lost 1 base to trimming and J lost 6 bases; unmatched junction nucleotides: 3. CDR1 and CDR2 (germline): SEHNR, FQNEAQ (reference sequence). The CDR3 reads CASSLEGLAGLNEQFF. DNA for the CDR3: TGTGCCAGCAGCTTAGAGGGACTAGCGGGACTCAATGAGCAGTTCTTC.

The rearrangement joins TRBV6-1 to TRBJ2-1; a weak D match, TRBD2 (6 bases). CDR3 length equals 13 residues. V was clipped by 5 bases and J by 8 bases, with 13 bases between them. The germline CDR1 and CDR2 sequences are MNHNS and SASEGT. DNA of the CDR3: TGTGCCAGCAGTTTACGACTAGTCTATGAGCAGTTCTTC. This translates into CASSLRLVYEQFF.

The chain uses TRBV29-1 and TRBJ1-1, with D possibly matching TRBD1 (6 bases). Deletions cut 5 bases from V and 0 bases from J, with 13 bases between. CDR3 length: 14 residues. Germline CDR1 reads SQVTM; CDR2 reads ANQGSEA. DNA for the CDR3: TGCAGCGTTATCCGGGACACCCTGAACACTGAAGCTTTCTTT. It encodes CSVIRDTLNTEAFF.

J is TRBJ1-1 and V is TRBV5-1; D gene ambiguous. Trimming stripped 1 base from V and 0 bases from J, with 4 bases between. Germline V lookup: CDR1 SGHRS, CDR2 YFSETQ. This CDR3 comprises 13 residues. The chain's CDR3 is CASSLSLNTEAFF. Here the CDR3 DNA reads TGCGCCAGCAGCTTGTCCCTGAACACTGAAGCTTTCTTT.

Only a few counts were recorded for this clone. CDR3 DNA: TGCGCCAGCAGCCCGCATTTAGCGGGAGGGCCAGGGGGGACCTCCTACGAGCAGTACTTC. Translating gives CASSPHLAGGPGGTSYEQYF. V is TRBV4-1 and J is TRBJ2-7; 11 positions agree with TRBD2. This CDR3 is built from 20 residues. Germline CDR1 and CDR2: MGHRA and YSYEKL. The junction had 17 bases not matched to a gene; V was cut back by 4 bases and J by 0 bases.

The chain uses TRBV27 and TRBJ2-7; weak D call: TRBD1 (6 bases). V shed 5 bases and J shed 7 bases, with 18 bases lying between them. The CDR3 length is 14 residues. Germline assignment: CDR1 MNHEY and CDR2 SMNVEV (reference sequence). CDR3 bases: TGTGCCAGCAGTGCTCTACAGGCCAGGGGAGAGCAGTACTTC. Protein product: CASSALQARGEQYF.

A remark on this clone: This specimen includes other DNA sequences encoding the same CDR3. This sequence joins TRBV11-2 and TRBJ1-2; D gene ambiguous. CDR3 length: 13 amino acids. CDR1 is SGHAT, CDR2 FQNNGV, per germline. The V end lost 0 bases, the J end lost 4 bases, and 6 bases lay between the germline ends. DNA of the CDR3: TGTGCCAGCAGCTTAGAAGCAGGCTATGGCTACACCTTC. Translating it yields CASSLEAGYGYTF. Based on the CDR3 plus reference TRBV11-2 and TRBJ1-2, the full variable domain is EAGVAQSPRYKIIEKRQSVAFWCNPISGHATLYWYQQILGQGPKLLIQFQNNGVVDDSQLPKDRFSAERLKGVDSTLKIQPAKLEDSAVYLCASSLEAGYGYTFGSGTRLTVV.

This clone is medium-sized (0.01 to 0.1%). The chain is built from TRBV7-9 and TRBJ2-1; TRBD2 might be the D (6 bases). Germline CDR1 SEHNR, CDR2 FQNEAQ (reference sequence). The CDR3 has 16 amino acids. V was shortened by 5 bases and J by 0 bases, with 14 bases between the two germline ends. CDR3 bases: TGTGCCAGCAGCCCACGGACTACCGGCTCCTACAATGAGCAGTTCTTC. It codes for CASSPRTTGSYNEQFF.

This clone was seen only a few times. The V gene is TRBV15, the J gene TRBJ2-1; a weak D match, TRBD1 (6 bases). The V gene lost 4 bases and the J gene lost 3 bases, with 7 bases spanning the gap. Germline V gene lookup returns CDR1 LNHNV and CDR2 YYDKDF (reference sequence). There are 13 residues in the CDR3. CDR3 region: CATSNRVYNEQFF. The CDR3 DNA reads TGTGCCACCAGCAACAGGGTCTACAATGAGCAGTTCTTC.

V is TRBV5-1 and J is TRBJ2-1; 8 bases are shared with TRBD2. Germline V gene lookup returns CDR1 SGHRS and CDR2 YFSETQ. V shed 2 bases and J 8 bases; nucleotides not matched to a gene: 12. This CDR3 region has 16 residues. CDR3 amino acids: CASSFSLGRARYEQFF. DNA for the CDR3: TGCGCCAGCAGCTTTTCTCTCGGGAGGGCCAGGTATGAGCAGTTCTTC.

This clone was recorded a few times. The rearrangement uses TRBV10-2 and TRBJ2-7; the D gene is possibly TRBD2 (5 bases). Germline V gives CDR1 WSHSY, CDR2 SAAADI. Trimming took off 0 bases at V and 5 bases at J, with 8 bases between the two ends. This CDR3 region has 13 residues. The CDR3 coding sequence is TGCGCCAGCAGTGAGTCCGGGATCCACGAGCAGTACTTC. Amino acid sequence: CASSESGIHEQYF.

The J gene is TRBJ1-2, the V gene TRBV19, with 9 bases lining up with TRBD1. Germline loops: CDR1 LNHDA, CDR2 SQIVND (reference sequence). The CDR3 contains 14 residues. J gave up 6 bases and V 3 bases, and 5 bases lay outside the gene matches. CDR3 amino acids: CASSINRGHDGYTF. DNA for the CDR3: TGTGCCAGTAGTATTAACAGGGGGCACGATGGCTACACCTTC.

The CDR3 protein is CASSYSLGGNEQYF. CDR3 nucleotides: TGTGCCAGCAGTTACAGCCTAGGAGGGAACGAGCAGTACTTC. V is TRBV6-5 and J is TRBJ2-7, with TRBD2 as a possible D gene (6 bases). V was pared by 2 bases and J by 5 bases, with 13 bases between. The length of the CDR3 is 14 residues. Germline-derived CDR1 and CDR2 are MNHEY and SVGAGI.

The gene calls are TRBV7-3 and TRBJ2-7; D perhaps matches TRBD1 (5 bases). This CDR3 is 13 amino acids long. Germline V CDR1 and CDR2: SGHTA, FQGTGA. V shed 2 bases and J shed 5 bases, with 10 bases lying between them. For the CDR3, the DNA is TGTGCCAGCAGCTTAGGCCCAGGGAACGAGCAGTACTTC. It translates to CASSLGPGNEQYF.

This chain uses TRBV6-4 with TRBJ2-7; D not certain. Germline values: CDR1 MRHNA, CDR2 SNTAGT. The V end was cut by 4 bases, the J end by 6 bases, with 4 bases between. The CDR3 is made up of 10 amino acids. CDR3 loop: CASSVSEQYF. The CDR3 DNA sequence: TGTGCCAGCAGTGTGAGCGAGCAGTACTTC.

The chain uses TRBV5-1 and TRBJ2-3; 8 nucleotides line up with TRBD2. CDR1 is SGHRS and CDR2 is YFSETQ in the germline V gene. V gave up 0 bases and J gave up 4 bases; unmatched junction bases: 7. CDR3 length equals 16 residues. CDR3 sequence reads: CASSLALGLGADTQYF. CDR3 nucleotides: TGCGCCAGCAGCTTGGCCTTGGGACTAGGGGCAGATACGCAGTATTTT. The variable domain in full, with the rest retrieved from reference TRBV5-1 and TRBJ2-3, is KAGVTQTPRYLIKTRGQQVTLSCSPISGHRSVSWYQQTPGQGLQFLFEYFSETQRNKGNFPGRFSGRQFSNSRSEMNVSTLELGDSALYLCASSLALGLGADTQYFGPGTRLTVL.

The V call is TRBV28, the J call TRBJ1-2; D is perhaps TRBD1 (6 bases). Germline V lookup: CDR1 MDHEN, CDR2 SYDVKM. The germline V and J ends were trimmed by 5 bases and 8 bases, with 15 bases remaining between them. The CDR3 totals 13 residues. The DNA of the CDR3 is TGTGCCAGCAGTCGGCCGGGGGCCTGGGGCTACACCTTC. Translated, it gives CASSRPGAWGYTF.